The TCR beta chain under discussion was sequenced for a study of cytomegalovirus exposure and HLA in healthy donors. Study in general: Earlier, 150 million to 200 million T cells were analyzed, and around 100 million unique TCR beta sequences were found among them.

The study's findings and limits: TCR beta sequences reportedly predicted most subjects' HLA-A and HLA-B alleles accurately. TCR beta chains numbering approximately 150 were designated cytomegalovirus-associated.

This clone was seen just once. Its antigen remains unidentified. Use of 60 Vbeta and 13 Jbeta primers characterized the PCR. Assay: immunoSEQ multiplex PCR; the TCRdb copy retains only in-frame clones and omits some. The sample lists some 170,000 clones; around 80% were seen once. This TCR came from a woman aged 30 to 39 in good health and CMV-seronegative. The sample was PBMCs.

CDR3 in DNA: TGTGCCACCAGCAGACCACCGGGACAGGCCAATCCCTACGAGCAGTACTTC. Translation: CATSRPPGQANPYEQYF. The chain employs TRBV15 and TRBJ2-7; 8 nucleotides line up with TRBD1. V lost 2 bases to trimming and J lost 2 bases; unmatched junction nucleotides: 11. The V gene's germline CDR1 is LNHNV and CDR2 YYDKDF (reference sequence). This CDR3 comprises 17 residues.